What follows describes a single T cell receptor (beta chain). This clonotype was seen only a few times. The specificity of this receptor is unknown. There are no base qualities to consult, and no much larger clone falls within one base. PBMCs were isolated by Ficoll-Paque density gradient centrifugation. The data stem from a study of T-cell memory formation after mild COVID-19 (TCRdb year 2021). About the full investigation: TCR sequence clusters from the two donors were found to be largely donor specific. In two donors, T-cell clones that expanded and contracted after mild COVID-19 were tracked by sequencing TCRalpha and TCRbeta repertoires over time. Two young, previously healthy adult volunteers, one female and one male, were included in the cohort.

The paper as a whole reports these results and caveats: SARS-CoV-2 specificity of the second-wave clones peaking on day 37 was not confirmed. The study covered only a couple of mild cases, and larger cohorts including severe cases with pre-infection samples were considered necessary. Contracting CD4+ clones were located mainly in the CM and EM memory subsets, whereas CD8+ clones were found to be enriched in EMRA. The detection of some responding clones in pre-infection memory suggests that pre-existing cross-reactive memory T cells joined the SARS-CoV-2 response. Clones contracting from day 15 to 85 had balanced CD4/CD8 phenotypes, while a second wave expanding from day 15 to 37 was biased towards CD4+.

Reads for this sample came from an Illumina NovaSeq 6000. cDNA libraries for TCRalpha and TCRbeta were prepared by 5'RACE using constant-segment primers, with sample barcodes and unique molecular identifiers added. Trizol reagent was used to extract RNA from every sample. The libraries were amplified in two PCR steps, and the second step added a second sample barcode and Illumina TruSeq adapters. The libraries were sequenced on an Illumina NovaSeq using 2 x 150 bp paired-end reads. Turning to the authors' computational methods: The reads were demultiplexed and collapsed into UMI-guided consensus sequences using migec v1.2.7. Using mixcr v2.1.11, the UMI consensuses were aligned to TRA and TRB V and J templates and assembled into clonotypes. Expanded or contracted clonotypes were those called significant by both edgeR and NoisET, with noise models trained on biological replicates. edgeR calls used a false discovery rate-adjusted p below 0.01 and a log2 fold-change threshold of 1. As an exploratory analysis of dynamics, max-normalized trajectories of the 1000 most abundant clonotypes were examined by PCA with hierarchical clustering. Separately sequenced CD4+ and CD8+ repertoires were used to assign the CD4 or CD8 phenotype of responding clones. The raw public reads went through TCRdb reprocessing: fastp at Q25, MiXCR clone calling, in-frame beta chains kept. Every CDR3 protein is listed once, alongside the most common genes and DNA of its rows. TCRdb assigned the V and J calls; the authors' analysis was not used. The sample contains some 350,000 distinct CDR3 sequences, about a sixth of them found a single time. Of the sample, about a fifth is held by the ten largest clones.

Counted from cysteine to phenylalanine, this CDR3 has 15 amino acids. The entry retains the CDR3 DNA only, 45 bases that are in frame from base 1. V gives up 5 bases and J gives up 8 bases, and the segment between their germline ends measures 21 bases. The germline V gene encodes CDR1 SGHAT and CDR2 FQNNGV. The TCR was taken from a man aged 18-30 years who had mild COVID-19 (a few samples of this study predate the infection). The sample titles of this study are shuffled in the database, so cell type and time point are left out; the donor was told from shared clones. The sequence links TRBV11-2 to TRBJ1-2; the D gene is perhaps TRBD1, from 6 matching bases. Material for sequencing was PBMCs or a T cell subset sorted from them (not recorded which). CDR3 region: CASSVQGGPLRGYTF. Read as DNA, the sequence is TGTGCCAGCAGCGTACAGGGTGGGCCTTTGCGGGGCTACACCTTC.